This TCR beta chain stems from a study of OX40 agonist ivuxolimab in advanced cancers. Study conclusions and caveats: Mean expanded clone counts were higher in CD8+ than CD4+ T cells. Part of the nonresponder group also had normalized T-cell clonal expansion that was low.

TCRdb's copy holds only in-frame clones and misses some; the assay was immunoSEQ multiplex PCR. This sample has 60,000 to 80,000 clones, with over 70% found just once. Trimming took off 3 bases at V and 6 bases at J, with 20 bases between the two ends. Germline-derived CDR1 and CDR2 are KGHSH and LQKENI. The length of the CDR3 is 16 residues. With regard to this clone: The antigen remains unidentified.

The V and J genes are TRBV18 and TRBJ1-2; D may be TRBD1 (6 bases). This receptor was obtained from an adult with an advanced solid tumor such as melanoma, head and neck, liver or kidney cancer. Sample: CD4+ or CD8+ T cells sorted from blood, taken in a trial of the OX40 agonist ivuxolimab. CDR3 bases: TGTGCCAGCTCACCCGCGGTGAGTACAGGGCGCGATGGCTACACCTTC. Protein: CASSPAVSTGRDGYTF.